Included here is one T cell receptor (beta chain) sequence, with context. This specimen belongs to a study of T-cell memory formation after mild COVID-19. Study summary: TCR clustering was largely donor specific.

From germline, CDR1 is LNHNV and CDR2 YYDKDF (reference sequence). This CDR3 has 17 residues. V shed 0 bases, J shed 4 bases, and the junction held 7 bases outside the gene matches. TCRdb recomputed calls from the 5' RACE reads with MiXCR, one row per CDR3 protein. The sample yields about 82,000 distinct CDR3 sequences, approximately 13% seen once. The chain couples TRBV15 to TRBJ2-7; 12 nucleotides line up with TRBD1. Sequencing input: PBMCs or a T cell subset sorted from them (not recorded which). The TCR was taken from an adult woman who had mild COVID-19 (a few samples of this study predate the infection). Cell type and time point are not known. CDR3 protein: CATSRDSPGQGAYEQYF. The CDR3 nucleotides read TGTGCCACCAGCAGAGACTCCCCGGGACAGGGGGCTTACGAGCAGTACTTC.